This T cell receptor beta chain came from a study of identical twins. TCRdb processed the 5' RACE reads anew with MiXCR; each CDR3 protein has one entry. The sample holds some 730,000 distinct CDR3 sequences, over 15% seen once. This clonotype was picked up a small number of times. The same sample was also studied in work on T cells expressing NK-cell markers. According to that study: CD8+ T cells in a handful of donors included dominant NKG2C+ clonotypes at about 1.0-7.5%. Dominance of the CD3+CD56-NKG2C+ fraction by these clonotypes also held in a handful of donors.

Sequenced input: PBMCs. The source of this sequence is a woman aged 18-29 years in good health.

The CDR3 loop is CASTLGVGSGSPLHF. CDR3 coding DNA: TGTGCCAGCACCCTCGGTGTGGGCTCAGGCTCACCCCTCCACTTT. V is TRBV12-3 or TRBV12-4 and J is TRBJ1-6; D not certain. V was cut by 7 bases and J by 10 bases, with 20 bases left in between. The CDR3 has 15 residues.